The clone carrying this TCR beta chain has just one count. Its matching antigen is unknown. Just one base apart from a much larger clone, this may be a read error. These data come from a study of blood T cells in healthy people across ages. Findings and limits, study-wide: More naive CD4+ cells and higher diversity were found in long-lived than in aged donors.

Together with a sample-barcoded 5' primer, a J-beta primer mix was included in a second PCR lasting roughly 6 to 12 cycles. TCRdb re-called the 5' RACE reads with MiXCR, one entry per CDR3 protein. The data show 1.4 million to 1.5 million distinct CDR3 sequences, with about 40% seen just once and 7.9% held by the top ten. The CDR3 has 15 amino acids. Germline values: CDR1 SGHTA, CDR2 FQGNSA. This TCR came from a woman between 18 and 29 years old in good health. The chain employs TRBV7-2 and TRBJ2-1, with D possibly being TRBD2 (6 bases). The sequencing input was blood. The CDR3: CVSSLAGGNYNEQFF. The CDR3 coding sequence is TGTGTCAGCAGCTTAGCTGGCGGGAACTACAATGAGCAGTTCTTC. Based on the CDR3 plus reference TRBV7-2 and TRBJ2-1, the full variable domain is GAGVSQSPSNKVTEKGKDVELRCDPISGHTALYWYRQSLGQGLEFLIYFQGNSAPDKSGLPSDRFSAERTGGSVSTLTIQRTQQEDSAVYLCVSSLAGGNYNEQFFGPGTRLTVL.